This record looks at one T cell receptor (beta chain) sequence and its context. Deletions cut 3 bases from V and 5 bases from J, with 25 bases between. The V gene's germline CDR1 is ENHRY and CDR2 SYGVKD. The CDR3 contains 18 residues. Authors' data handling: The assay estimated nucleated cells by amplifying reference gene primers. The repertoire was sequenced with immunoSEQ multiplex PCR; TCRdb's copy has only in-frame clones and lacks some. The DNA gave D and trimming, while V, J and clone size come from that table. The table has about 240,000 clones, roughly 80% seen once; the top ten hold 9.6%. This sample stems from a study of blood T cell repertoires in COVID-19. The overall study: Collection of acute and convalescent COVID-19 samples took place in the United States, Italy and Spain. Nucleic acid was either cDNA or gDNA, and it came from T cells, B-cell-depleted T cells, or PBMCs.

The genes are TRBV10-3 and TRBJ2-5; TRBD1 might be the D (6 bases). Input material: peripheral blood. The receptor's source is an elderly woman with acute or convalescent COVID-19. CDR3 protein: CAISDLLRGQSQQETQYF. The CDR3 DNA reads TGTGCCATCAGTGACCTCCTGCGAGGACAGAGCCAACAGGAGACCCAGTACTTC.